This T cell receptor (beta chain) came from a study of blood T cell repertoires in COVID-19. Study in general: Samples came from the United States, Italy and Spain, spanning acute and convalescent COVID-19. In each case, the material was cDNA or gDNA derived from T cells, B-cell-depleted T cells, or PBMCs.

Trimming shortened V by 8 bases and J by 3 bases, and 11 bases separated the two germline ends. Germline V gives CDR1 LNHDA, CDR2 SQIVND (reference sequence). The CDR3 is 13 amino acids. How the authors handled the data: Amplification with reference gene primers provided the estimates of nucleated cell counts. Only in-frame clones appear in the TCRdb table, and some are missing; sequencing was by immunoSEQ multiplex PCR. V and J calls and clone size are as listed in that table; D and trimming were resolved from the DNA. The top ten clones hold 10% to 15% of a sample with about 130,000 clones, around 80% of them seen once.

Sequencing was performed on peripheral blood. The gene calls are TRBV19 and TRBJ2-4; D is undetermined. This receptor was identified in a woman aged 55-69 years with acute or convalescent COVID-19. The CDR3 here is CASAPGLKNIQYF. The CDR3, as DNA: TGTGCCAGTGCGCCTGGGCTCAAAAACATTCAGTACTTC.